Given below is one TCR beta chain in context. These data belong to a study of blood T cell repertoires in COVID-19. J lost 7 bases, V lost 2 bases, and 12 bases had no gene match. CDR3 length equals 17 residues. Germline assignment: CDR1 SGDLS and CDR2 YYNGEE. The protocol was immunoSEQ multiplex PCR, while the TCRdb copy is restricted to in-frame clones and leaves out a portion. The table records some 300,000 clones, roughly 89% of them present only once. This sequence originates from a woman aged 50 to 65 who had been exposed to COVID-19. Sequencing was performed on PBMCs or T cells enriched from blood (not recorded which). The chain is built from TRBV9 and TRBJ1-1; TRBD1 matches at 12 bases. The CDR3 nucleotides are TGTGCCAGCAGCGTGAGTATTGGGGGACAGGGGGCCGGTGAAGCTTTCTTT. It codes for CASSVSIGGQGAGEAFF.